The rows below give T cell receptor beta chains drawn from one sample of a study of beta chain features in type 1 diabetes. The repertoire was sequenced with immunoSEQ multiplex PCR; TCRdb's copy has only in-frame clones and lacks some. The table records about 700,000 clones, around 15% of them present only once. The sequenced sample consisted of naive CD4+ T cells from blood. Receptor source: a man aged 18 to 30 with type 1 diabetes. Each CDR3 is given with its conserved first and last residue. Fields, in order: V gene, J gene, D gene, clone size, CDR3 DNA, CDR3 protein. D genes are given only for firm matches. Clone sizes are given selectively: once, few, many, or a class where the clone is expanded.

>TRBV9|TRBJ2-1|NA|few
TGTGCCAGCAGCGTAGACGTTGGGGTCTACAATGAGCAGTTCTTC
CASSVDVGVYNEQFF
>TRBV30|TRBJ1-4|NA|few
TGTGCCTTGGATGTGCAGGGGAGTTTTAATGAAAAACTGTTTTTT
CALDVQGSFNEKLFF
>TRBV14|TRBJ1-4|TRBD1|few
TGTGCCAGCAGTCCTCGGACAGGGGGGAATGAAAAACTGTTTTTT
CASSPRTGGNEKLFF
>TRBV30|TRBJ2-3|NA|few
TGTGCCTGGGCCTTGGGGTCGATGCAATATTATACGCAGTATTTT
CAWALGSMQYYTQYF
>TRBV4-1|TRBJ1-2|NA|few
TGCGCCAGCAGCCAAGATCATGGTCTCGGGTCGATCTATGGCTACACCTTC
CASSQDHGLGSIYGYTF
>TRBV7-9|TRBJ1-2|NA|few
TGTGCCAGCAGCTCCTCCCCAGCGAACTATGGCTACACCTTC
CASSSSPANYGYTF
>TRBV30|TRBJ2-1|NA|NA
TGTGCCTGGGGGGTAGAGGGGTACAATGAGCAGTTCTTC
CAWGVEGYNEQFF
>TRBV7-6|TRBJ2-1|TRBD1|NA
TGTGCCAGCAGCGCCTCCGGACAGGGGGCGCCAAATGAGCAGTTCTTC
CASSASGQGAPNEQFF
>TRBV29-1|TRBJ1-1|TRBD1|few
TGCAGCGTCGAGGGAGAGACAGGGGCGAACACTGAAGCTTTCTTT
CSVEGETGANTEAFF
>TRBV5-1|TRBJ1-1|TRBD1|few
TGCGCCAGCAGCTTGCAGGGACAGGGGAACACTGAAGCTTTCTTT
CASSLQGQGNTEAFF
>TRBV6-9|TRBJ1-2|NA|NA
TGTGCCACTCCGAGTTGGTTAAGAGAAGTAAATGGCTACACCTTC
CATPSWLREVNGYTF
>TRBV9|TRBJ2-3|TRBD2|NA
TGTGCCAGCAGCCCCCGACTAGCGGGGGGCTCGCGAGGGGGCACAGATACGCAGTATTTT
CASSPRLAGGSRGGTDTQYF
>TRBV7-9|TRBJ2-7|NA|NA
TGTGCCAGCAGCTTATTGGGCGGCGGACCCGAGCAGTACTTC
CASSLLGGGPEQYF
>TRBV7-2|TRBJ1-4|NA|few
TGTGCCAGCAGCTCCTGGGGAGGACGTGAAAAACTGTTTTTT
CASSSWGGREKLFF
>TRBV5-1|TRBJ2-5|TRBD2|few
TGCGCCAGCAGCTCCGGGGGGGAGGAGACCCAGTACTTC
CASSSGGEETQYF
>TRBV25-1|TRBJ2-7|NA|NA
TGTGCCAGCAGTGAGGGGTACAACGAGCAGTACTTC
CASSEGYNEQYF
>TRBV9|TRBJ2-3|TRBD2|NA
TGTGCCAGCAGCCCCCGGGTAGCGGGGGATACGCAGTATTTT
CASSPRVAGDTQYF
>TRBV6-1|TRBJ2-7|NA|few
TGTGCCAGCATGCCGGGACAAACCTACGAGCAGTACTTC
CASMPGQTYEQYF
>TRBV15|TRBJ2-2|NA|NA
TGTGCCACCAGCCTTGACAGGACCGGGGAGCTGTTTTTT
CATSLDRTGELFF
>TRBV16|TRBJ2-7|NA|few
TGTGCCAGCAGTCCGGGCACTGCGTACGAGCAGTACTTC
CASSPGTAYEQYF
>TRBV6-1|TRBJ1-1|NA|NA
TGTGCCAGCAGGCCGGCTGGGGAGCGGAACACTGAAGCTTTCTTT
CASRPAGERNTEAFF
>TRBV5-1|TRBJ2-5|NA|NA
TGCGCCAGCAGCTTGGGTGACCAGAGGACCCAGTACTTC
CASSLGDQRTQYF
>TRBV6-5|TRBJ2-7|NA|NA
TGTGCCAGCAGTTACGGGCAGGGGTTCTACGAGCAGTACTTC
CASSYGQGFYEQYF
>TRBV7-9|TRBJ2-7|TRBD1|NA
TGTGCCAGCAGCCGGGCAGGGACAGGAGCCTACGAGCAGTACTTC
CASSRAGTGAYEQYF
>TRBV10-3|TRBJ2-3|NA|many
TGTGCCATTCGGGATGGAGATACGCAGTATTTT
CAIRDGDTQYF
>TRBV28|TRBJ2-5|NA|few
TGTGCCAGCAGCGACGGGACACAAGAGACCCAGTACTTC
CASSDGTQETQYF
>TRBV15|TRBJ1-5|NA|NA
TGTGCCACCAGCGGGCCGTGGGGCACCGCATATAGCAATCAGCCCCAGCATTTT
CATSGPWGTAYSNQPQHF
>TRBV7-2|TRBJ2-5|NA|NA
TGTGCCAGCAGCTTAGTAGGGGCTAGTGGGGAGACCCAGTACTTC
CASSLVGASGETQYF
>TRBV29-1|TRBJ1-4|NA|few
TGCACCGAAGGGGGGCGAGATGAAAAACTGTTTTTT
CTEGGRDEKLFF
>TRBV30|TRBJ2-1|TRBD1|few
TGTGCCTGGAGGAAGGGACAGGACGTCAATGAGCAGTTCTTC
CAWRKGQDVNEQFF
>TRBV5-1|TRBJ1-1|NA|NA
TGCGCCAGCAGCTTGGTTCAGGGGAACACTGAAGCTTTCTTT
CASSLVQGNTEAFF
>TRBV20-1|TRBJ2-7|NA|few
TGCAGTGCTAGAGCCCCCGACGAGCAGTACTTC
CSARAPDEQYF
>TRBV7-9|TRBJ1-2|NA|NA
TGTGCCAGCAGCTCGCAGGCCACCTTC
CASSSQATF
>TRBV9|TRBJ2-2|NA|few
TGTGCCAGCAGCGTAGGAAGCAGGGAGGTTTACACCGGGGAGCTGTTTTTT
CASSVGSREVYTGELFF
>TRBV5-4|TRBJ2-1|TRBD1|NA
TGTGCCAGCAGCTTGGAAGCAGGGGGCTCCTACAATGAGCAGTTCTTC
CASSLEAGGSYNEQFF
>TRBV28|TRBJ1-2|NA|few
TGTGCCAGCAGTGGGGAATGGGGAGATGGCTACACCTTC
CASSGEWGDGYTF
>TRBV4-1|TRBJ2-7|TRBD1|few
TGCGCCAGCAGCCAAGAGGGGACAGGGGCCTACGAGCAGTACTTC
CASSQEGTGAYEQYF
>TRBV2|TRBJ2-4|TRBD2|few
TGTGCCAGCAGTGAAGCTAGCGGGGGGGCCAGGTACATTCAGTACTTC
CASSEASGGARYIQYF
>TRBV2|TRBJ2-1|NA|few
TGTGCCAGCAGTGGGACAGATGAGCAGTTCTTC
CASSGTDEQFF
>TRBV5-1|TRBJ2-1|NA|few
TGCGCCAGCAGCTTAACAAAACGGGTCTACAATGAGCAGTTCTTC
CASSLTKRVYNEQFF
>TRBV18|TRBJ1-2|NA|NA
TGTGCCAGCTCAGCCGTGAATGGGTATGGCTACACCTTC
CASSAVNGYGYTF
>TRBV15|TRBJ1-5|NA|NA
TGTGCCACCAGCAGTGGAGGTCAGCCCCAGCATTTT
CATSSGGQPQHF
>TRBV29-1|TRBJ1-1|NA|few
TGCAGCGTTGGCTACACGGGGGGCTTTGACACTGAAGCTTTCTTT
CSVGYTGGFDTEAFF
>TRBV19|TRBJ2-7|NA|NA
TGTACCAGTAGTTCCAGGGGAAGCTCCTACGAGCAGTACTTC
CTSSSRGSSYEQYF
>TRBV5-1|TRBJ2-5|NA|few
TGCGCCAGCAGCTCCCCCGGGAGTCAAGAGACCCAGTACTTC
CASSSPGSQETQYF
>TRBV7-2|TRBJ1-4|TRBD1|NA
TGTGCCAGCAGCATGCAGAGGACAGGGGAAAAACTGTTTTTT
CASSMQRTGEKLFF
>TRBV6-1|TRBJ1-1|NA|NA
TGTGCCAGCAGCTCGGTAATGAACACTGAAGCTTTCTTT
CASSSVMNTEAFF
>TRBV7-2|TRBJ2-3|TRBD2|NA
TGTGCCAGCAGCTTACAAGCGGGGGAGTCCACAGATACGCAGTATTTT
CASSLQAGESTDTQYF
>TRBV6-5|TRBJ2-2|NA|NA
TGTGCCAGCAGTTACGCGGACAGCCGGTTCAGGGAGCTGTTTTTT
CASSYADSRFRELFF
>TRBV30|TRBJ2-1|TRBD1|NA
TGTGCCTGGAGTGGGACAGGGAACTATGAGCAGTTCTTC
CAWSGTGNYEQFF
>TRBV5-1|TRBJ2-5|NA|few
TGCGCCAGCCAGGCAGTCAACCAAGAGACCCAGTACTTC
CASQAVNQETQYF
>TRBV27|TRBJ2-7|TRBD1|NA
TGTGCCAGCAGTTCCCCCTACAGGGACAGTTCCTACGAGCAGTACTTC
CASSSPYRDSSYEQYF
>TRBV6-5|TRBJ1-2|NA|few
TGTGCCAGCAGCCTCGAGCTTAACTATGGCTACACCTTC
CASSLELNYGYTF
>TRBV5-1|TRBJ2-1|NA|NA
TGCGCCAGCAGCTTGAGCACCCAGAGCTCCTACAATGAGCAGTTCTTC
CASSLSTQSSYNEQFF
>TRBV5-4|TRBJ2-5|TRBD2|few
TGTGCCAGCAGCTTGTACCTAGCGGGGGCAGGAGAGACCCAGTACTTC
CASSLYLAGAGETQYF
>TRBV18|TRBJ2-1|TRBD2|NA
TGTGCCAGCTCACCACGGAATAGCGGGTCCAATGAGCAGTTCTTC
CASSPRNSGSNEQFF
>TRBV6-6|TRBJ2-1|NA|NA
TGTGCCAGCAGTTACCCCCTGGACAGCTCCTACAATGAGCAGTTCTTC
CASSYPLDSSYNEQFF
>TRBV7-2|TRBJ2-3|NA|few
TGTGCCAGCAGCAACCGGGGAGATACGCAGTATTTT
CASSNRGDTQYF
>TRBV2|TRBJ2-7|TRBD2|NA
TGTGCCAGCAGTATCGAGCGGGGCGCCTACGAGCAGTACTTC
CASSIERGAYEQYF
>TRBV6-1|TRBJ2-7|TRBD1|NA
TGTGCCAGCAGCATATCGCAGGGGGACGAGCAGTACTTC
CASSISQGDEQYF